The rows below give T cell receptor beta chains drawn from one sample of a study of technical replicates of blood from several donors. Using immunoSEQ multiplex PCR, the repertoire was profiled, and TCRdb retains in-frame clones only, with some absent. The sample has around 83,000 clones; around nine tenths are singletons. Sequenced material: T cells isolated from PBMCs. Every receptor here comes from a human donor in good health. CDR3s include the opening cysteine and the closing phenylalanine or tryptophan. The D gene is left open where the match is weak. Only part of the rows carry a size: once, few, many, or a class if the clone is expanded.

V gene,D gene,J gene,clone size,CDR3 DNA,CDR3 protein
TRBV10-1,.,TRBJ1-1,.,TGCGCCAGCAGTGCTCAGGGTTCCATGAACACTGAAGCTTTCTTT,CASSAQGSMNTEAFF
TRBV2,.,TRBJ2-7,once,TGTGCCAGCAGTGAGAAGGGGCTGAATGAGCAGTACTTC,CASSEKGLNEQYF
TRBV11-3,.,TRBJ1-2,.,TGTGCCAGCAGCTTACCCTCAGGGGGCTACACCTTC,CASSLPSGGYTF
TRBV6-4,.,TRBJ2-2,.,TGTGCCAGCAACCCGGGAGACCTGAACACCGGGGAGCTGTTTTTT,CASNPGDLNTGELFF
TRBV6-1,TRBD1,TRBJ1-1,.,TGTGCCAGCAGTCAAAGACAGGGTATCGAAGCTTTCTTT,CASSQRQGIEAFF
TRBV2,TRBD2,TRBJ2-3,.,TGTGCCAGCAGCGCTAGCGGGGGCACAGATACGCAGTATTTT,CASSASGGTDTQYF
TRBV6-1,TRBD2,TRBJ2-7,few,TGTGCCAGCAGTGGACGACTAGCGGATTCCTACGAGCAGTACTTC,CASSGRLADSYEQYF
TRBV9,.,TRBJ2-3,.,TGTGCCAGCAGCGTAGGCCAGAGCACAGATACGCAGTATTTT,CASSVGQSTDTQYF
TRBV19,.,TRBJ1-3,.,TGTGCCAGTAACAGACCTTCGGGGAGATTCTCTGGAAACACCATATATTTT,CASNRPSGRFSGNTIYF
TRBV6-5,TRBD1,TRBJ2-7,.,TGTGCCAGCAGTTCCCGGGACAGGGGGACCTACGAGCAGTACTTC,CASSSRDRGTYEQYF
TRBV7-2,.,TRBJ2-6,.,TGTGCCCCCGCTCTGGAACCGGGACACCGGTTCTCTGGGGCCAACGTCCTGACTTTC,CAPALEPGHRFSGANVLTF
TRBV28,TRBD2,TRBJ2-7,.,TGTGCCAGCACCTTGGGGGGGACTAGGGGTTTCTACGAGCAGTACTTC,CASTLGGTRGFYEQYF
TRBV30,.,TRBJ2-5,.,TGTGCCTGGAGTGTATCTAGGCCGGAGACCCAGTACTTC,CAWSVSRPETQYF
TRBV7-7,TRBD1,TRBJ2-5,.,TGTGCCAGCAGCTTAGCAGGGGGCTATCAAGAGACCCAGTACTTC,CASSLAGGYQETQYF
TRBV9,.,TRBJ1-2,once,TGTGCCAGCAGCGTAGATAGAGCTAACTATGGCTACACCTTC,CASSVDRANYGYTF
TRBV7-6,.,TRBJ2-5,.,TGTGCCAGCAGCTTAGATGAGGTCGGGACCCAGTACTTC,CASSLDEVGTQYF
TRBV25-1,TRBD1,TRBJ2-1,.,TGTGCCAGCAGTGATATCGGACAGGTGAATGAGCAGTTCTTC,CASSDIGQVNEQFF
TRBV28,.,TRBJ2-3,.,TGTGCCAGCAGTTTTGAGGGGGTAGGCACAGATACGCAGTATTTT,CASSFEGVGTDTQYF
TRBV19,TRBD1,TRBJ2-7,few,TGTGCCAGTAGCAATGCCGGGACAGGGGGCTACGAGCAGTACTTC,CASSNAGTGGYEQYF
TRBV29-1,.,TRBJ2-3,.,TGCAGCGTTGGATGGGGGGGACAGGACACAGATACGCAGTATTTT,CSVGWGGQDTDTQYF
TRBV28,.,TRBJ1-2,.,TGTGCCAGCACCGACTTCGGACGCCCGGAGGGAGGCTACACCTTC,CASTDFGRPEGGYTF
TRBV6-5,TRBD1,TRBJ1-6,.,TGTGCCAGCAGGACAGGGGGCGGTTACGGTTCACCCCTCCACTTT,CASRTGGGYGSPLHF
TRBV6-6,.,TRBJ1-2,.,TGTGCCAGCAGCCCGGTCGGCGGGGGCTATGGCTACACCTTC,CASSPVGGGYGYTF
TRBV23-1,.,TRBJ1-1,.,TGCGCCAGCCCAGTTGCGTCGGACAACATGAACACTGAAGCTTTCTTT,CASPVASDNMNTEAFF
TRBV19,.,TRBJ2-7,.,TGTGCCAGTACTCCCGCACAGGGTCGCTACGAGCAGTACTTC,CASTPAQGRYEQYF
TRBV30,.,TRBJ1-1,.,TGTGCCTGGTCCCCTGCGGGCGGCAGCCGTGAAGCTTTCTTT,CAWSPAGGSREAFF
TRBV18,.,TRBJ2-1,once,TGTGCCAGCTCCCGCCCGACAGAGAACAATGAGCAGTTCTTC,CASSRPTENNEQFF
TRBV10-2,TRBD1,TRBJ1-2,.,TGCGCCAGCAGCGATCCGGGACAGCCTCTAAACAACTATGGCTACACCTTC,CASSDPGQPLNNYGYTF
TRBV9,TRBD2,TRBJ2-7,.,TGTGCCAGCAGCGTACTTGCGGGAGGGCCTATTCCATTATACTACGAGCAGTACTTC,CASSVLAGGPIPLYYEQYF
TRBV19,TRBD2,TRBJ2-2,.,TGTGCCAGTAGTATAGGGCTAGCGGTCACCGGGGAGCTGTTTTTT,CASSIGLAVTGELFF
TRBV6-1,.,TRBJ2-5,.,TGTGCCAGCAGTGCCCTCTCGGTATCGTTGGAGACCCAGTACTTC,CASSALSVSLETQYF
TRBV7-8,TRBD1,TRBJ1-6,once,TGTGCCAGCACCGGACAGGCCGGCTCCTATAATTCACCCCTCCACTTT,CASTGQAGSYNSPLHF
TRBV6-5,.,TRBJ2-1,.,TGTGCCAGCAGTTACAGTCCGGGGGTATACAATGAGCAGTTCTTC,CASSYSPGVYNEQFF
TRBV5-1,.,TRBJ2-7,.,TGCGCCAGCAGCTTGTATAGCGGCGAATATCATTACGAGCAGTACTTC,CASSLYSGEYHYEQYF
TRBV2,TRBD1,TRBJ1-2,once,TGTGCCAGCACGTTGCAGGGGGCTAGTGGCTACACCTTC,CASTLQGASGYTF
TRBV5-1,.,TRBJ1-1,.,TGCGCCAGCAGCTTGGCTCCAGGGAACACTGAAGCTTTCTTT,CASSLAPGNTEAFF
TRBV7-8,TRBD1,TRBJ1-5,.,TGTGCCAGCAGCACGGACAGGGATCAGCCCCAGCATTTT,CASSTDRDQPQHF
TRBV14,.,TRBJ2-7,.,TGTGCCAGCAGCCAAGAACCAGGCTGGACCTACGAGCAGTACTTC,CASSQEPGWTYEQYF
TRBV9,.,TRBJ2-3,.,TGTGCCAGCGCGTACTCCCACACAGATACGCAGTATTTT,CASAYSHTDTQYF
TRBV9,TRBD1,TRBJ1-6,.,TGTGCCAGCAGCGCAGCCCGACAGGGGGATTCACCCCTCCACTTT,CASSAARQGDSPLHF
TRBV2,TRBD1,TRBJ2-3,.,TGTGCCAGCAGTACCGGGACAGCAATCACAGATACGCAGTATTTT,CASSTGTAITDTQYF
TRBV6-5,TRBD2,TRBJ2-7,.,TGTGCCAGCAGTGGACTAGCGGGAGTGAGCTACGAGCAGTACTTC,CASSGLAGVSYEQYF
TRBV28,.,TRBJ1-1,.,TGTGCCAGCATTTCGAAAGGGGCCGGGGGTACTGAAGCTTTCTTT,CASISKGAGGTEAFF
TRBV19,TRBD2,TRBJ2-1,.,TGTGCCAGTAACCCGACTAGCGGGGGGGCCGGTGAGCAGTTCTTC,CASNPTSGGAGEQFF